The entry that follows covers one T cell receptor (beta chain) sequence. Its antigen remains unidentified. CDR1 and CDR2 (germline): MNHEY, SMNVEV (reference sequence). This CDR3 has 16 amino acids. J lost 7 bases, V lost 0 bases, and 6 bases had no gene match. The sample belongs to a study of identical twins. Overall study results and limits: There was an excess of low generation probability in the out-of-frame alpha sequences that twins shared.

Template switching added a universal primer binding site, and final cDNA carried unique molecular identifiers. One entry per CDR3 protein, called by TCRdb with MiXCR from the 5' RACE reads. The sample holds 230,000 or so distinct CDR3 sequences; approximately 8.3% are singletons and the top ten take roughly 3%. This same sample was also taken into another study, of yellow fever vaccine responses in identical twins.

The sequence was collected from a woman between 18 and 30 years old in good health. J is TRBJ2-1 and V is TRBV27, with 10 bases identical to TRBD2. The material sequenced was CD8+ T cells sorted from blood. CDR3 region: CASSLSPTSGVNEQFF. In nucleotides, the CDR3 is TGTGCCAGCAGTTTATCCCCCACTAGCGGGGTAAATGAGCAGTTCTTC.